What follows is one T cell receptor beta chain and its context. This entry comes from a study of shared T cell receptors in the human thymus. There are 18 residues in the CDR3. CDR1 is MDHEN and CDR2 is SYDVKM in the germline V gene. V shed 6 bases and J 7 bases; nucleotides not matched to a gene: 16. Sequencing used immunoSEQ multiplex PCR; TCRdb keeps in-frame clones, though not all of them. The sample has 640,000 or so clones, about 89% seen once. These sequences were also reported in another study, on human thymus T cells.

Sequencing was carried out using thymocytes. The source of this sequence is a boy younger than two with a congenital heart defect. This sequence joins TRBV28 and TRBJ2-7; 15 positions agree with TRBD2. CDR3 bases: TGTGCCAGCAGCCCACCGGGACTAGCGGGAGGCCCCGTGCGGGAGCAGTACTTC. Residues: CASSPPGLAGGPVREQYF.